This T cell receptor beta chain was sequenced during a study of monozygotic twins with inflammatory bowel disease. TCRdb re-called the 5' RACE reads and shows each CDR3 protein once, DNA omitted. Its clone listing holds approximately 340,000 distinct CDR3 sequences. Germline V gene lookup returns CDR1 SGHVS and CDR2 FQNEAQ. CDR3 length equals 16 residues. The specimen was blood. The chain is built from TRBV7-8 and TRBJ1-5; TCRdb names TRBD1, which stays unverified in the absence of DNA. The sequence came from a human donor with ulcerative colitis or Crohn's disease, or a healthy co-twin of an affected twin (not recorded which). The CDR3 loop is CASSSGTANRNQPQHF. The whole variable domain, remainder taken from reference TRBV7-8 and TRBJ1-5, is GAGVSQSPRYKVAKRGQDVALRCDPISGHVSLFWYQQALGQGPEFLTYFQNEAQLDKSGLPSDRFFAERPEGSVSTLKIQRTQQEDSAVYLCASSSGTANRNQPQHFGDGTRLSIL.